What follows describes a single T cell receptor beta chain. The sample holds a few counts of this clonotype. There is no known antigen for this receptor. Base qualities are not recorded, but no much larger clone differs from it by a single base. The trim is 7 bases for V and 4 bases for J, with a gap of 17 bases between the germline ends. The CDR3 measures 15 amino acids from cysteine to phenylalanine. The read is trimmed to its CDR3 DNA, 45 bases read in frame from base 1. CDR1 and CDR2 (SGHTA, FQGTGA) derive from the germline V gene. Receptors were amplified or captured by PCR. Sequencing was performed on an Illumina HiSeq 2500. TCR library preparation used molecular barcoding, with unique molecular identifiers applied to normalize quantification of the TCRbeta repertoire. TCRdb trimmed the raw reads at Q25, called clones with MiXCR and kept productive beta chains. For every CDR3 protein sequence, its rows merge into one entry that carries the most common genes and DNA. This sample comprises roughly 500,000 distinct CDR3 sequences, roughly an eighth of them detected only once. The ten biggest clones cover about 5.6% of the sample.

This record comes from a study of T-cell reconstitution after alpha-beta-depleted transplantation in children (dated by TCRdb to between 2015 and 2016). Study-wide context: The study quantitatively tracked T-cell immune reconstitution after TCRalphabeta/CD19-depleted allogeneic hematopoietic cell transplantation in children using TCR repertoire profiling.

The chain links TRBV7-3 with TRBJ2-1, with TRBD2 as a weak D call on 7 bases. This TCR was sampled from a human donor who donated a stem cell graft to a child with combined immunodeficiency. Sequenced here: PBMCs from the stem cell graft donor, sampled from the stem cell graft. The nucleotide sequence reads as follows: TGTGCCAGCACCTCAACCGGGGGGCATTACAATGAGCAGTTCTTC. This codes for CASTSTGGHYNEQFF.